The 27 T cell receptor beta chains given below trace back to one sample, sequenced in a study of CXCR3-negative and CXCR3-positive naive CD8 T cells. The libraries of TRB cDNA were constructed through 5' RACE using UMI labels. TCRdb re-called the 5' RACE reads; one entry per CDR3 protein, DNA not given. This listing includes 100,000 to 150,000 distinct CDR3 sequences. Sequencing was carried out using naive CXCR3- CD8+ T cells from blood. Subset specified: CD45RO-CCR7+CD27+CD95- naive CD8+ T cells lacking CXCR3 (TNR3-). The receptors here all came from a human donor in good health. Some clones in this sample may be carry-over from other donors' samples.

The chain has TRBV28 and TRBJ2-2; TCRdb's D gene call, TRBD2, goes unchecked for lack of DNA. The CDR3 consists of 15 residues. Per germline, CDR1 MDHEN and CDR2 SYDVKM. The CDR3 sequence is CASSFGTFFTGELFF. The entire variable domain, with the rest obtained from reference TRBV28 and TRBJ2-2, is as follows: DVKVTQSSRYLVKRTGEKVFLECVQDMDHENMFWYRQDPGLGLRLIYFSYDVKMKEKGDIPEGYSVSREKKERFSLILESASTNQTSMYLCASSFGTFFTGELFFGEGSRLTVL.

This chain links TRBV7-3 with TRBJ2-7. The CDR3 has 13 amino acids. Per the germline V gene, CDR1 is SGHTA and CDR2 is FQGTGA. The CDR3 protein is CASSEDSSYEQYF.

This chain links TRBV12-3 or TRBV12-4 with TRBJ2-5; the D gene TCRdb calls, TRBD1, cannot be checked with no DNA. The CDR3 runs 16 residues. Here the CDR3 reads CASSLGQGGWKETQYF.

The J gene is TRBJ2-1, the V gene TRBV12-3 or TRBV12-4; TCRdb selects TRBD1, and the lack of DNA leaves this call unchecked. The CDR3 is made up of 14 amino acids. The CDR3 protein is CASSPPGGGTEQFF.

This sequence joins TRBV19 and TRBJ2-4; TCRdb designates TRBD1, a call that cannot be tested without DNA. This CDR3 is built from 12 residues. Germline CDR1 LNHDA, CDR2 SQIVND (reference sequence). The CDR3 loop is CASSERTGNQYF.

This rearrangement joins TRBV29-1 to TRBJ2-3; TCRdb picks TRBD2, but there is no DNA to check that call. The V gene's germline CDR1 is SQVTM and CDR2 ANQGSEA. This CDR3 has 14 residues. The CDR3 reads CSVTRGGSTDTQYF.

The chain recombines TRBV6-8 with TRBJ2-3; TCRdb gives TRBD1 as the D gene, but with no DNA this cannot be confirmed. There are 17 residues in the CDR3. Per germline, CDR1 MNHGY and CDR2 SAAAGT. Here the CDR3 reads CASRRPRASHPADTQYF.

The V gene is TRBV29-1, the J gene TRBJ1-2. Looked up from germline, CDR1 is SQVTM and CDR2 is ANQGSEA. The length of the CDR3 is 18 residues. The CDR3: CSVEVDRTPGMSGGGYTF.

The chain's CDR3 is CSARVLAELSYNEQFF. This chain joins TRBV20-1 and TRBJ2-1; there is no DNA to check the TCRdb D call of TRBD2. The CDR3 extends over 16 amino acids. The V gene's germline CDR1 is DFQATT and CDR2 SNEGSKA (reference sequence).

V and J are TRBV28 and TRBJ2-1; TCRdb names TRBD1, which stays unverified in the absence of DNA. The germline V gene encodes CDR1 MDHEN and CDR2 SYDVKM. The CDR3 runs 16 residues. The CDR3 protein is CASSLFDRDGYNEQFF. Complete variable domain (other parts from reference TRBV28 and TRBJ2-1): DVKVTQSSRYLVKRTGEKVFLECVQDMDHENMFWYRQDPGLGLRLIYFSYDVKMKEKGDIPEGYSVSREKKERFSLILESASTNQTSMYLCASSLFDRDGYNEQFFGPGTRLTVL.

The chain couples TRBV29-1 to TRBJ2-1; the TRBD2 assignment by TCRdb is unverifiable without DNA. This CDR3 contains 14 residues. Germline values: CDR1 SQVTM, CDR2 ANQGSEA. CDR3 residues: CSVADSYSYNEQFF.

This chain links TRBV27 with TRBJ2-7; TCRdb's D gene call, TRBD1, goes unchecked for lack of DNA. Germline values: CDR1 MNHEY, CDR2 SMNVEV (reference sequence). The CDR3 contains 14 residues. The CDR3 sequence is CASSLSGRGYEQYF.

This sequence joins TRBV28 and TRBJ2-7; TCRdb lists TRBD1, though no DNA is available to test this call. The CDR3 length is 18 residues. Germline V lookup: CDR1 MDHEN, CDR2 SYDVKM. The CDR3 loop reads CASSSGEGARGTLCEQYF.

The CDR3 region is CASSLADGQGDTGELFF. The rearrangement links TRBV7-8 to TRBJ2-2; TCRdb designates TRBD1, a call that cannot be tested without DNA. CDR3 length: 17 residues. CDR1 is SGHVS and CDR2 is FQNEAQ in the germline V gene.

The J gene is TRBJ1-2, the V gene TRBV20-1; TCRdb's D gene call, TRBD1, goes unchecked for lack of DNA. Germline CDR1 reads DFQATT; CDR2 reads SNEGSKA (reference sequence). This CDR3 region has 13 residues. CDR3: CSARDEGGYGYTF.

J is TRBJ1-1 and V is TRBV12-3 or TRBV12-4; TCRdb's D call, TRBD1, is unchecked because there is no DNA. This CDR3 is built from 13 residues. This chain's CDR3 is CASSSGQANEAFF.

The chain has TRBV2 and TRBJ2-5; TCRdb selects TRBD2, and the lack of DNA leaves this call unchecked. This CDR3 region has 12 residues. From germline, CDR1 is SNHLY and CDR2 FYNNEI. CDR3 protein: CASNPGRETQYF.

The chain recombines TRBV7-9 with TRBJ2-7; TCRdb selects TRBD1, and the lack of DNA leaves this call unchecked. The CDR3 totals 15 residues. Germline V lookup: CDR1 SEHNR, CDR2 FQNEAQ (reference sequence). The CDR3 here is CASSLAGQGTYEQYF.

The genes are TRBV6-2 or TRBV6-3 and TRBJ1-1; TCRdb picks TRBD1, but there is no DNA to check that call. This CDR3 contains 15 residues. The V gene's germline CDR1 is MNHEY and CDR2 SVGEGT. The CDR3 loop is CASSDTGTPNTEAFF.

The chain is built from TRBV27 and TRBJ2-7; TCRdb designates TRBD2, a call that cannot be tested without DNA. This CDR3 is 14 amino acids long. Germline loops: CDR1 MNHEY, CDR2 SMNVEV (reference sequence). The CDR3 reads CASTSSTGAYEQYF.

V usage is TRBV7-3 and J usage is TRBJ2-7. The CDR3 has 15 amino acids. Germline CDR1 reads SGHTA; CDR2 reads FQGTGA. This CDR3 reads CASSLNAAGPYEQYF.

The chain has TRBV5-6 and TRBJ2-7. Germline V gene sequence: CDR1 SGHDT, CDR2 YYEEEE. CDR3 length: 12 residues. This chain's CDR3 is CASSISSYEQYF.

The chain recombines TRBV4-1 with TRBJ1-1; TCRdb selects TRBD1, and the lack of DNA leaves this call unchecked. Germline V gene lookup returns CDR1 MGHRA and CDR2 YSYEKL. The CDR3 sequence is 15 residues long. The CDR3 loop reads CASSPLEGARTEAFF.

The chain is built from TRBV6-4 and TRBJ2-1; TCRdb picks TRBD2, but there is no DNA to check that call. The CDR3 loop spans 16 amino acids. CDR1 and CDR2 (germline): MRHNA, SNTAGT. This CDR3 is CASSDWGLAELNEQFF.

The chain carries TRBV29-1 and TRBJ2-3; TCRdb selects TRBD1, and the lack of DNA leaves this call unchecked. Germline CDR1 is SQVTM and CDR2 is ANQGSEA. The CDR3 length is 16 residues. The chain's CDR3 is CSVDLRVERSTDTQYF.

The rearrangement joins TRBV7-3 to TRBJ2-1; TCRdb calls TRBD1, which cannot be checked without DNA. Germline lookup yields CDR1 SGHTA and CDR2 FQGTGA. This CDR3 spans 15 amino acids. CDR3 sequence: CASSNRQGDYNEQFF.

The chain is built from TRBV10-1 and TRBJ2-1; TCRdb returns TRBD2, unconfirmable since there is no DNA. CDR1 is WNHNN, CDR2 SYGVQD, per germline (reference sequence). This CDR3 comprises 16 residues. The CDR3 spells CASSESSGRAWDEQFF.